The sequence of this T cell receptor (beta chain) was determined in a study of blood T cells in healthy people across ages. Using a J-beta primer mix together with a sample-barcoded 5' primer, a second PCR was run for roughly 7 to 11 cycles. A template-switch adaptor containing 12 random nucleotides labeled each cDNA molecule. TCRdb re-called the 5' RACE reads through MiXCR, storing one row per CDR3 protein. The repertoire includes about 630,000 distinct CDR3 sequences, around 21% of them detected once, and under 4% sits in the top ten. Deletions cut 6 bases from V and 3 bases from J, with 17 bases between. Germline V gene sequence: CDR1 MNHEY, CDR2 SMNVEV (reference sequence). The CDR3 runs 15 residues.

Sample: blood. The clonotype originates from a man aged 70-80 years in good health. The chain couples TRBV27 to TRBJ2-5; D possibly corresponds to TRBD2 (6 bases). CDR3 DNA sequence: TGTGCCAGCAGCCCGGGGGAAATTTTAAAAGAGACCCAGTACTTC. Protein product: CASSPGEILKETQYF.